Listed below are T cell receptor beta chains from one sample, sequenced in a study of shared clonotypes between healthy human individuals. Some clones are missing from TCRdb's copy, which holds only in-frame ones; the method was immunoSEQ multiplex PCR. The sample records around 1.5 million clones, nearly 99% being singletons. The specimen was naive CD4+ T cells sorted from blood. These receptor sequences come from a man between 25 and 39 years old in good health. Both conserved end residues are part of each CDR3. Each record gives: J gene, D gene, clone size, V gene, CDR3 DNA, CDR3 protein. A D gene is named only where the DNA matches it firmly. A row's size may be missing; if present it is once, few, many or a size class.

J gene: TRBJ1-5; D gene: .; clone size: .; V gene: TRBV4-1; CDR3 DNA: TGCGCCAGCAGCCAGGAGACAGGCCTCGTCCTCAATCAGCCCCAGCATTTT; CDR3 protein: CASSQETGLVLNQPQHF
J gene: TRBJ2-7; D gene: .; clone size: .; V gene: TRBV5-1; CDR3 DNA: TGCGCCAGCAGCTCAGGGCTCCGGGGAACCTACGAGCAGTACTTC; CDR3 protein: CASSSGLRGTYEQYF
J gene: TRBJ2-1; D gene: .; clone size: .; V gene: TRBV15; CDR3 DNA: TGTGCCACCAGCAGAGACCTGGGTTCTGAGCAGTTCTTC; CDR3 protein: CATSRDLGSEQFF
J gene: TRBJ2-1; D gene: .; clone size: .; V gene: TRBV20-1; CDR3 DNA: TGCAGTGCTAGAGACGCGATCGGGCAGTTCTTC; CDR3 protein: CSARDAIGQFF
J gene: TRBJ2-7; D gene: .; clone size: once; V gene: TRBV5-1; CDR3 DNA: TGCGCCAGCAGCTCCCCCCCCTCCTACGAGCAGTACTTC; CDR3 protein: CASSSPPSYEQYF
J gene: TRBJ2-7; D gene: TRBD2; clone size: .; V gene: TRBV5-8; CDR3 DNA: TGTGCCAGCAGCCAGGAGGGACTAGCGGGATATTACGAGCAGTACTTC; CDR3 protein: CASSQEGLAGYYEQYF
J gene: TRBJ2-7; D gene: TRBD1; clone size: .; V gene: TRBV28; CDR3 DNA: TGTGCCAGCAGTGTGGACAGGGGGCGCCCGGGTGAGCAGTACTTC; CDR3 protein: CASSVDRGRPGEQYF
J gene: TRBJ2-1; D gene: TRBD2; clone size: .; V gene: TRBV28; CDR3 DNA: TGTGCCACCGGACCTAGCGGGAGGACCATCTTC; CDR3 protein: CATGPSGRTIF
J gene: TRBJ1-2; D gene: .; clone size: .; V gene: TRBV18; CDR3 DNA: TGTGCCAGCTCACCACCATCGGAGGCAGGCTATGGCTACACCTTC; CDR3 protein: CASSPPSEAGYGYTF
J gene: TRBJ2-7; D gene: .; clone size: .; V gene: TRBV28; CDR3 DNA: TGTGCCATCGATGGGCGGTCGAGGGCCACCGCCGAGCAGTACTTC; CDR3 protein: CAIDGRSRATAEQYF
J gene: TRBJ2-2; D gene: TRBD2; clone size: once; V gene: TRBV4-1; CDR3 DNA: TGCGCCAGCAGCCAAGAGGGACTAGCAGCTGCGAACACCGGGGAGCTGTTTTTT; CDR3 protein: CASSQEGLAAANTGELFF
J gene: TRBJ1-5; D gene: .; clone size: .; V gene: TRBV19; CDR3 DNA: TGTGCCAGTAAACCGCTGGACCGAGGCAATCAGCCCCAGCATTTT; CDR3 protein: CASKPLDRGNQPQHF
J gene: TRBJ2-3; D gene: TRBD2; clone size: .; V gene: TRBV27; CDR3 DNA: TGTGCCAGCAGTACAAAATACCCGGGACTAGCGGGAGATACGCAGTATTTT; CDR3 protein: CASSTKYPGLAGDTQYF
J gene: TRBJ2-7; D gene: .; clone size: .; V gene: TRBV7-2; CDR3 DNA: TGTGCCAGCAGCTTAGAAGGTATGGGGATCTCCTACGAGCAGTACTTC; CDR3 protein: CASSLEGMGISYEQYF
J gene: TRBJ1-1; D gene: .; clone size: .; V gene: TRBV7-2; CDR3 DNA: TGTGCCAGCAGCTTACAAGGGGAGGGCACTGAAGCTTTCTTT; CDR3 protein: CASSLQGEGTEAFF
J gene: TRBJ2-3; D gene: TRBD1; clone size: .; V gene: TRBV7-9; CDR3 DNA: TGTGCCAGCAGCTCTAGGACAGGAGATACGCAGTATTTT; CDR3 protein: CASSSRTGDTQYF
J gene: TRBJ2-5; D gene: .; clone size: .; V gene: TRBV2; CDR3 DNA: TGTGCCAGCATGGCCCCCGTGGAGACCCAGTACTTC; CDR3 protein: CASMAPVETQYF
J gene: TRBJ1-1; D gene: .; clone size: .; V gene: TRBV11-2; CDR3 DNA: TGTGCCAGCAGCTTAGGCTCAGGGATGTGGAACACTGAAGCTTTCTTT; CDR3 protein: CASSLGSGMWNTEAFF
J gene: TRBJ1-1; D gene: .; clone size: .; V gene: TRBV6-1; CDR3 DNA: TGTGCCAGCAGTGAAGCAGGGGTTTGGGCGGAAGCTTTCTTT; CDR3 protein: CASSEAGVWAEAFF
J gene: TRBJ1-5; D gene: .; clone size: .; V gene: TRBV28; CDR3 DNA: TGTGCCGTCGGAGGGAGCAATCAGCCCCAGCATTTT; CDR3 protein: CAVGGSNQPQHF
J gene: TRBJ2-7; D gene: .; clone size: .; V gene: TRBV20-1; CDR3 DNA: TGCAGTGCTCTAGCCGGATACGAGCAGTACTTC; CDR3 protein: CSALAGYEQYF
J gene: TRBJ2-7; D gene: .; clone size: .; V gene: TRBV5-1; CDR3 DNA: TGCGCCAGCAGCTGGGGTGAGTCCTACGAGCAGTACTTC; CDR3 protein: CASSWGESYEQYF
J gene: TRBJ1-4; D gene: .; clone size: .; V gene: TRBV6-1; CDR3 DNA: TGTGCCAGCAGTGAAGTATGGCGGGGGGCTGGGGAAAAACTGTTTTTT; CDR3 protein: CASSEVWRGAGEKLFF
J gene: TRBJ2-7; D gene: TRBD2; clone size: .; V gene: TRBV11-2; CDR3 DNA: TGTGCCAGCAGCGAACTAGCGGGACGAAACGAGCAGTACTTC; CDR3 protein: CASSELAGRNEQYF
J gene: TRBJ1-2; D gene: .; clone size: .; V gene: TRBV30; CDR3 DNA: TGTGCCTGGAGCAACGGGCCTCGTAGGGGCTACACCTTC; CDR3 protein: CAWSNGPRRGYTF
J gene: TRBJ2-1; D gene: TRBD2; clone size: once; V gene: TRBV6-1; CDR3 DNA: TGTGCCAGCACCCTCCAGCGGGACTCCTACAATGAGCAGTTCTTC; CDR3 protein: CASTLQRDSYNEQFF
J gene: TRBJ1-5; D gene: .; clone size: .; V gene: TRBV20-1; CDR3 DNA: TGCAGTGCTAGAGATAATCTGGCCCAGCATTTT; CDR3 protein: CSARDNLAQHF
J gene: TRBJ2-7; D gene: TRBD2; clone size: .; V gene: TRBV7-8; CDR3 DNA: TGTGCCAGCAGCAAAATGACCATTTTAGCGGGAGGGCCGGGGGAGCAGTACTTC; CDR3 protein: CASSKMTILAGGPGEQYF
J gene: TRBJ1-5; D gene: .; clone size: .; V gene: TRBV4-3; CDR3 DNA: TGCGCCAGCAGCCAAGAATGGTTAGGTGATCAGCCCCAGCATTTT; CDR3 protein: CASSQEWLGDQPQHF
J gene: TRBJ1-2; D gene: .; clone size: .; V gene: TRBV6-1; CDR3 DNA: TGTGCCACCTCCAAGCGGGGGACAATTAACTATGGCTACACCTTC; CDR3 protein: CATSKRGTINYGYTF
J gene: TRBJ1-1; D gene: .; clone size: .; V gene: TRBV29-1; CDR3 DNA: TGCAGCGCCCAGGGCCACAAAGCTTTCTTT; CDR3 protein: CSAQGHKAFF
J gene: TRBJ2-1; D gene: .; clone size: once; V gene: TRBV7-9; CDR3 DNA: TGTGCCAGCAGCTTAGTCCTAGCGACACACAATGAGCAGTTCTTC; CDR3 protein: CASSLVLATHNEQFF
J gene: TRBJ1-4; D gene: .; clone size: .; V gene: TRBV18; CDR3 DNA: TGTGCCAGCTCACCCGAAACTGAAAAACTGTTTTTT; CDR3 protein: CASSPETEKLFF
J gene: TRBJ2-5; D gene: .; clone size: .; V gene: TRBV5-1; CDR3 DNA: TGCGCCAGCAGCTTGGGACAGGATGGGTGGGGACAAGAGACCCAGTACTTC; CDR3 protein: CASSLGQDGWGQETQYF
J gene: TRBJ2-1; D gene: TRBD2; clone size: .; V gene: TRBV5-4; CDR3 DNA: TGTGCCAGCAGCTCGGGGACTAGCGGACACAATGAGCAGTTCTTC; CDR3 protein: CASSSGTSGHNEQFF